Following are 24 T cell receptor beta chains from one sample sequenced in a study of blood T cell repertoires in COVID-19. The protocol was immunoSEQ multiplex PCR, while the TCRdb copy is restricted to in-frame clones and leaves out a portion. The repertoire includes almost 200,000 clones, 85% of them detected once, and around 1% sits in the top ten. Sequenced: peripheral blood. These receptors originate from a man in his 60s with COVID-19, enrolled during active disease.

This clone was seen just once. DNA for the CDR3: TGTGCCAGCAGCAGGGGTGGCTATGGCTACACCTTC. It codes for CASSRGGYGYTF. The genes are TRBV2 and TRBJ1-2, with a tentative D call TRBD1 (6 bases). In germline, CDR1 is SNHLY, CDR2 FYNNEI. The CDR3 has 12 amino acids. V lost 6 bases to trimming and J lost 4 bases, with 9 bases between them.

The rearrangement uses TRBV27 and TRBJ2-1; D unclear. CDR1 and CDR2 (germline): MNHEY, SMNVEV (reference sequence). This CDR3 region has 14 residues. V dropped 1 base and J dropped 0 bases, with 4 bases sitting between them. CDR3 protein: CASSLYGSYNEQFF. The CDR3 bases are TGTGCCAGCAGTTTATACGGCTCCTACAATGAGCAGTTCTTC.

The chain links TRBV7-9 to TRBJ2-3; a possible D gene is TRBD1 (6 bases). Germline V gene lookup returns CDR1 SEHNR and CDR2 FQNEAQ (reference sequence). The CDR3 extends over 12 amino acids. Trimming removed 11 bases from V and 4 bases from J, with 13 bases in between. The DNA for the CDR3 is TGTGCCGGGGGCAGGGAAGCAGATACGCAGTATTTT. This encodes CAGGREADTQYF.

The chain uses TRBV4-2 and TRBJ1-1; 9 bases map to TRBD1. Germline CDR1 is LGHNA and CDR2 is YNFKEQ. Trimming at V came to 3 bases and at J to 2 bases, leaving 7 bases not matched to a gene. The CDR3 contains 16 residues. In DNA, the CDR3 is TGTGCCAGCAGCCAGGTCGCGGGACAGGGAAACACTGAAGCTTTCTTT. Translated: CASSQVAGQGNTEAFF.

The V call is TRBV5-4, the J call TRBJ2-7; 7 bases agree with TRBD1. V shed 5 bases, J shed 2 bases, and the junction held 7 bases outside the gene matches. Per germline, CDR1 SGHNT and CDR2 YYREEE (reference sequence). The CDR3 contains 14 residues. CDR3 DNA: TGTGCCAGCAGGACCGGGACAGATCCCTACGAGCAGTACTTC. Translated, it gives CASRTGTDPYEQYF.

This chain links TRBV7-2 with TRBJ1-1; D unclear. This CDR3 contains 15 residues. Between the trimmed V and J ends, which lost 1 base and 0 bases, there was a span of 9 bases. Per the germline V gene, CDR1 is SGHTA and CDR2 is FQGNSA. The CDR3 region is CASSLGGGMNTEAFF. Here the CDR3 DNA reads TGTGCCAGCAGCTTAGGGGGAGGGATGAACACTGAAGCTTTCTTT.

The chain combines TRBV7-3 with TRBJ2-7; 10 nucleotides line up with TRBD2. V was pared by 1 base and J by 6 bases, with 6 bases of the junction left unmatched. The V gene's germline CDR1 is SGHTA and CDR2 FQGTGA. The CDR3 sequence is 15 residues long. As DNA, the CDR3 is TGTGCCAGCAGCTTAAAGGTTGGACTAGCGGCCGAGCAGTACTTC. Its protein is CASSLKVGLAAEQYF.

The chain carries TRBV7-8 and TRBJ2-3; 8 bases match TRBD2. The CDR3 length is 14 residues. V shed 1 base, J shed 4 bases, and the junction held 1 base outside the gene matches. CDR1 is SGHVS, CDR2 FQNEAQ, per germline. The CDR3 loop is CASSLDGRADTQYF. CDR3 sequence (DNA): TGTGCCAGCAGCTTAGACGGGAGGGCAGATACGCAGTATTTT.

This clone was detected only a few times. The chain uses TRBV5-1 and TRBJ1-2; D remains ambiguous. The CDR3 covers 13 residues. The germline V gene has CDR1 SGHRS and CDR2 YFSETQ. V gave up 0 bases and J gave up 1 base, with 4 bases separating them. CDR3 region: CASSLDNNYGYTF. The CDR3 coding sequence is TGCGCCAGCAGCTTGGATAATAACTATGGCTACACCTTC.

The V call is TRBV28, the J call TRBJ2-1, with 10 bases aligning to TRBD1. V lost 8 bases, J lost 0 bases, and 4 bases stayed unmatched. There are 15 residues in the CDR3. Looked up from germline, CDR1 is MDHEN and CDR2 is SYDVKM. In DNA form, the CDR3 reads TGTGCCAGCGGCGGGACAGGGGTCTCCTACAATGAGCAGTTCTTC. As protein: CASGGTGVSYNEQFF.

This rearrangement joins TRBV5-1 to TRBJ2-7; TRBD2 aligns across 11 bases. In germline, CDR1 is SGHRS, CDR2 YFSETQ. This CDR3 is built from 16 residues. V was clipped by 0 bases and J by 7 bases; unmatched bases: 9. Written as DNA, the CDR3 is TGCGCCAGCAGCTTGGGTAGCCTAGCGGGAGGAGGAGAGCAGTACTTC. Translated, it gives CASSLGSLAGGGEQYF.

This chain joins TRBV11-3 and TRBJ1-5; maybe TRBD1 (6 bases). This CDR3 has 12 amino acids. Trimming cost V 9 bases and J 6 bases, with 12 bases left between them. Germline V gene lookup returns CDR1 SGHNT and CDR2 YENEEA. CDR3 in DNA: TGTGCCAGGGGGGGGCGTTCTCAGCCCCAGCATTTT. The encoded protein is CARGGRSQPQHF.

The chain links TRBV27 to TRBJ2-2; 9 positions agree with TRBD1. With V trimmed by 5 bases and J by 6 bases, 7 bases remained unmatched. Germline V gene lookup returns CDR1 MNHEY and CDR2 SMNVEV (reference sequence). The CDR3 loop spans 15 amino acids. CDR3 loop: CASSLGDRDPGELFF. The CDR3 DNA reads as TGTGCCAGCAGTCTCGGGGACAGGGACCCCGGGGAGCTGTTTTTT.

The CDR3 nucleotides read TGTGCCAGCAGCCGGGCAGGGGCCGACTTGGGCTACACCTTC. This translates into CASSRAGADLGYTF. This chain connects TRBV2 to TRBJ1-2; tentative D call: TRBD1 (6 bases). Trimming took 6 bases from V and 8 from J, leaving 19 bases between them. There are 14 residues in the CDR3. Looked up from germline, CDR1 is SNHLY and CDR2 is FYNNEI.

V gene TRBV4-2 combines with J gene TRBJ1-6; tentatively, D is TRBD1 (5 bases). The CDR3 contains 15 residues. The V end was cut by 2 bases, the J end by 11 bases, with 16 bases between. Germline CDR1 LGHNA, CDR2 YNFKEQ. In DNA, the CDR3 is TGTGCCAGCAGCCAAACCGGACGGGGGGAAACACCCCTCCACTTT. It yields the protein CASSQTGRGETPLHF.

The rearrangement links TRBV5-6 to TRBJ1-3, with D unresolved. Germline V lookup: CDR1 SGHDT, CDR2 YYEEEE. The CDR3 sequence is 14 residues long. Trimming took off 1 base at V and 8 bases at J, with 13 bases between the two ends. CDR3: CASSLSPAQDTIYF. CDR3 in DNA: TGTGCCAGCAGCTTGAGCCCGGCCCAGGACACCATATATTTT.

This clone appeared a single time. The chain joins TRBV27 to TRBJ1-3; 9 nucleotides agree with TRBD1. This CDR3 is built from 16 residues. CDR1 MNHEY and CDR2 SMNVEV come from the germline V gene (reference sequence). Trimming cost V 5 bases and J 0 bases; bases outside gene matches: 5. The CDR3 loop is CASSAGTGLSGNTIYF. CDR3 nucleotide sequence: TGTGCCAGCAGTGCGGGGACAGGGCTCTCTGGAAACACCATATATTTT.

CDR3 loop: CASSLEGGRRTGELFF. The CDR3 DNA reads TGTGCCAGCAGCTTGGAAGGAGGGAGGCGGACCGGGGAGCTGTTTTTT. The genes are TRBV5-6 and TRBJ2-2; maybe TRBD2 (6 bases). V lost 0 bases, J lost 5 bases, and 14 bases lay in between. CDR3 length: 16 amino acids. Germline-derived CDR1 and CDR2 are SGHDT and YYEEEE.

V and J are TRBV10-3 and TRBJ2-1; 9 bases map to TRBD1. The ends lost 4 bases at V and 0 bases at J; junction bases unmatched: 10. Germline CDR1 and CDR2: ENHRY and SYGVKD. CDR3 size: 18 residues. The DNA for the CDR3 is TGTGCCATCAGTGGGGGACAGGGAACCAGCTTCTCCTACAATGAGCAGTTCTTC. Translating gives CAISGGQGTSFSYNEQFF.

V usage is TRBV29-1 and J usage is TRBJ2-1; possibly TRBD2 for D (6 bases). Germline V lookup: CDR1 SQVTM, CDR2 ANQGSEA. The CDR3 extends over 13 amino acids. V dropped 1 base and J dropped 9 bases, with 13 bases sitting between them. This chain's CDR3 is CSVEVGLGGEQFF. The CDR3 nucleotides are TGCAGCGTTGAAGTCGGACTGGGGGGTGAGCAGTTCTTC.

The chain combines TRBV7-2 with TRBJ2-2, with 7 nucleotides matching TRBD1. The CDR3 length is 13 residues. V shed 5 bases and J 6 bases; nucleotides not matched to a gene: 3. Germline values: CDR1 SGHTA, CDR2 FQGNSA. The CDR3 DNA reads as TGTGCCAGCAGCGCGCAGGGGGCCGGGGAGCTGTTTTTT. Its protein is CASSAQGAGELFF.

The V gene is TRBV18, the J gene TRBJ1-1, with a weak D call TRBD1 (6 bases). Germline values: CDR1 KGHSH, CDR2 LQKENI. The V end was cut by 2 bases, the J end by 3 bases, with 10 bases between. The CDR3 consists of 14 residues. The DNA for the CDR3 is TGTGCCAGCTCACCAGGGACATGGGACACTGAAGCTTTCTTT. It codes for CASSPGTWDTEAFF.

In its sample, this clone was seen a few times. The gene calls are TRBV7-9 and TRBJ2-2; 7 nucleotides agree with TRBD1. Germline V CDR1 and CDR2: SEHNR, FQNEAQ (reference sequence). CDR3 length equals 15 residues. Trimming took 2 bases from V and 7 from J; bases not matched to a gene: 7. The CDR3 sequence: CASSLKGGAIGELFF. The CDR3 DNA is TGTGCCAGCAGCTTAAAAGGGGGCGCGATCGGGGAGCTGTTTTTT. The whole variable domain, filled in from reference TRBV7-9 and TRBJ2-2, reads DTGVSQNPRHKITKRGQNVTFRCDPISEHNRLYWYRQTLGQGPEFLTYFQNEAQLEKSRLLSDRFSAERPKGSFSTLEIQRTEQGDSAMYLCASSLKGGAIGELFFGEGSRLTVL.

The V and J genes are TRBV6-1 and TRBJ2-7; TRBD2 matches 10 bases. Germline V lookup: CDR1 MNHNS, CDR2 SASEGT. V shed 2 bases, J shed 4 bases, and the junction held 8 bases outside the gene matches. This CDR3 is built from 16 residues. CDR3 region: CASSELSSGRTYEQYF. CDR3 nucleotides: TGTGCCAGCAGTGAACTGAGTAGCGGGAGGACTTACGAGCAGTACTTC.